This TCR beta chain comes out of a study of human T cells and chemical hapten exposure. Study-level information: TCR yields differed between samples (mainly from small differences in pooled library volume). Study-level results: Unchanged with DPC sensitization were TCRs above 1 in 1000 frequency.

This CDR3 is built from 12 residues. V dropped 7 bases and J dropped 7; count of bases not matched to a gene: 4. Germline lookup yields CDR1 DFQATT and CDR2 SNEGSKA (reference sequence). Regarding this clonotype: Antigen specificity is unknown.

Unique molecular identifiers were attached to individual cDNA molecules within the library. In the authors' methods: Counts of TCRs in each sample centred on a median of about 99,000 and extended from around 25,000 to 690,000. TCRdb re-analysed the 5' RACE reads in MiXCR, keeping a single row per CDR3 protein. It is TCRdb's table, rather than the study itself, that gives the V and J calls and clone size. The sample has tens of thousands of distinct CDR3 sequences, about 15% seen once. Someone pulled total RNA out of unfractionated whole blood. This sequence originates from a female donor in good health. The chain has TRBV20-1 and TRBJ1-1; 12 bases agree with TRBD1. The CDR3 DNA sequence: TGCAGTGTGGGACAGGGGGCTTTTGAAGCTTTCTTT. As protein: CSVGQGAFEAFF.